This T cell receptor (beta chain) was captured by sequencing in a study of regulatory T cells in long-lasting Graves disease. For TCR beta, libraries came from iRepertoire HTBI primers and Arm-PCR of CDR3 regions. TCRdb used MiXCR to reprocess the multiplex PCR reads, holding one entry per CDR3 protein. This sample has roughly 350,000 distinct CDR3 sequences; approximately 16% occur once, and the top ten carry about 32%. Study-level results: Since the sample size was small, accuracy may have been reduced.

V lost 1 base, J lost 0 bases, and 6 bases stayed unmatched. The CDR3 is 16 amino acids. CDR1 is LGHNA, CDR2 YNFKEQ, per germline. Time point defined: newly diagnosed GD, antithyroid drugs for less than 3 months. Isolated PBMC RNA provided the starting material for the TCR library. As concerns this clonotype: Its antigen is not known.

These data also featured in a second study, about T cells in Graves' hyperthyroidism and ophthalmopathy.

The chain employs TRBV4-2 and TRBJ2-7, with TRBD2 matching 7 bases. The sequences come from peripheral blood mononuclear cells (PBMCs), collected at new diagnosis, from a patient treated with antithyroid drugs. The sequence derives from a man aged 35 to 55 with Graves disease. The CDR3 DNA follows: TGTGCCAGCAGCCAAGGTGGGGGGGGAAGCTCCTACGAGCAGTACTTC. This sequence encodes CASSQGGGGSSYEQYF.